Listed below are T cell receptor beta chains from one sample, sequenced in a study of blood T cell repertoires in COVID-19. Produced via immunoSEQ multiplex PCR; TCRdb's table is partial and in-frame only. The table has over 400,000 clones, 85% to 90% seen once. Sequenced material: peripheral blood. The receptors stem from a woman in her fifties or sixties with COVID-19, enrolled during active disease. Both conserved end residues are part of each CDR3. Each record gives: V gene, D gene, J gene, clone size, CDR3 protein, CDR3 DNA. D genes are given only for firm matches. Only part of the rows carry a size: once, few, many, or a class if the clone is expanded.

TRBV11-2,.,TRBJ2-2,.,CASSGRGRFTGELFF,TGTGCCAGCAGCGGTCGTGGCAGGTTCACCGGGGAGCTGTTTTTT
TRBV6-1,.,TRBJ1-6,once,CASSEASISPLHF,TGTGCCAGCAGTGAAGCGAGCATCTCACCCCTCCACTTT
TRBV7-9,.,TRBJ2-7,once,CASSLGTTTYEQYF,TGTGCCAGCAGCTTAGGGACAACGACCTACGAGCAGTACTTC
TRBV6-1,.,TRBJ1-5,.,CASSDRNSNQPQHF,TGTGCCAGCAGTGACAGGAATAGCAATCAGCCCCAGCATTTT
TRBV30,.,TRBJ1-4,.,CARSTTSQEKLFF,TGTGCCCGCAGTACGACATCGCAAGAAAAACTGTTTTTT
TRBV9,TRBD1,TRBJ2-2,.,CASSVVDRGSGGELFF,TGTGCCAGCAGCGTAGTGGACAGGGGGTCAGGCGGGGAGCTGTTTTTT
TRBV9,TRBD1,TRBJ1-1,.,CASSVDRATEAFF,TGTGCCAGCAGCGTTGACAGGGCCACTGAAGCTTTCTTT
TRBV4-1,.,TRBJ2-4,.,CASSQDRGNKNIQYF,TGCGCCAGCAGCCAAGATCGGGGGAACAAAAACATTCAGTACTTC
TRBV21-1,.,TRBJ1-2,.,CASSKAGGEANYGYTF,TGTGCCAGCAGCAAAGCGGGAGGGGAGGCAAACTATGGCTACACCTTC
TRBV11-2,.,TRBJ2-2,.,CASSLAGTTTGELFF,TGTGCCAGCAGCTTAGCCGGGACAACCACCGGGGAGCTGTTTTTT
TRBV9,TRBD2,TRBJ2-3,once,CASNLLGLATDTQYF,TGTGCCAGCAACCTGCTAGGACTAGCTACAGATACGCAGTATTTT
TRBV5-5,TRBD1,TRBJ1-1,once,CASSFGDRGLSGTEAFF,TGTGCCAGCAGCTTTGGGGACAGGGGGCTTTCGGGCACTGAAGCTTTCTTT
TRBV3-1/TRBV3-2,TRBD1,TRBJ2-5,.,CASSQPGQKETQYF,TGTGCCAGCAGCCAACCGGGACAGAAAGAGACCCAGTACTTC
TRBV29-1,.,TRBJ2-7,.,CSVLSYEQYF,TGCAGCGTTTTGAGTTACGAGCAGTACTTC
TRBV12-5,.,TRBJ2-5,.,CASGLAYPGEETQYF,TGTGCTAGTGGTTTGGCCTACCCCGGGGAAGAGACCCAGTACTTC
TRBV2,TRBD1,TRBJ1-2,.,CASGRDRGGDGYTF,TGTGCCAGCGGGCGGGACAGGGGGGGAGATGGCTACACCTTC
TRBV6-5,.,TRBJ1-2,.,CASSRSGGNYGYTF,TGTGCCAGCAGCCGCTCCGGGGGGAACTATGGCTACACCTTC
TRBV30,.,TRBJ2-7,few,CAWSRSYEQYF,TGTGCCTGGAGTAGGAGCTACGAGCAGTACTTC
TRBV11-3,.,TRBJ2-5,once,CASSEQDQETQYF,TGTGCCAGCAGCGAACAGGACCAAGAGACCCAGTACTTC
TRBV25-1,.,TRBJ2-3,few,CASSAVKSGRQSDTQYF,TGTGCCAGCAGCGCCGTAAAGAGCGGGCGGCAGTCAGATACGCAGTATTTT
TRBV9,.,TRBJ1-3,.,CASSSQLVSGNTIYF,TGTGCCAGCAGCTCGCAACTAGTGTCTGGAAACACCATATATTTT
TRBV5-1,.,TRBJ1-3,few,CASKGDAGNTIYF,TGCGCCAGCAAGGGAGACGCTGGAAACACCATATATTTT
TRBV2,TRBD1,TRBJ1-4,.,CASRGQLATNEKLFF,TGTGCCAGCAGGGGACAGCTTGCAACTAATGAAAAACTGTTTTTT
TRBV7-9,TRBD1,TRBJ1-2,.,CASSLGAPRTGYYGYTF,TGTGCCAGCAGCCTAGGAGCGCCCCGGACAGGGTATTATGGCTACACCTTC
TRBV27,.,TRBJ1-2,.,CASSFTGASPGYTF,TGTGCCAGCAGTTTTACAGGAGCGTCGCCTGGCTACACCTTC
TRBV6-6,.,TRBJ1-5,few,CASTGRANQPQHF,TGTGCCAGCACCGGCAGGGCAAATCAGCCCCAGCATTTT
TRBV7-9,.,TRBJ2-1,.,CATSASISDEQFF,TGTGCCACCTCAGCCAGCATTAGCGATGAGCAGTTCTTC
TRBV6-6,TRBD1,TRBJ1-1,.,CATRGQVGPEAFF,TGTGCCACAAGGGGACAGGTAGGACCTGAAGCTTTCTTT
TRBV30,.,TRBJ1-2,.,CAWSEQQGDGYTF,TGTGCCTGGAGTGAGCAACAGGGTGATGGCTACACCTTC
TRBV5-1,TRBD1,TRBJ1-6,.,CASSPTGGRPRSPLHF,TGCGCCAGCAGCCCGACAGGGGGTCGTCCCCGTTCACCCCTCCACTTT